The sequence of this TCR beta chain was determined in a study of vaccination and CD4 T cells after COVID-19. Background on the study: Spike peptides, overlapping and drawn from SARS-CoV-2, HCoV-NL63, HCoV-OC43 and HCoV-229E, were used to stimulate cells. Cultures serving as controls received a peptide pool (CEFX or HIV-1 Nef) or no peptide.

Study outcomes and limitations: Relatively few convalescent patients were studied; early post-infection timepoints were not included.

J was trimmed by 2 bases and V by 3 bases; bases with no gene match: 4. The CDR3 runs to 14 residues. In germline, CDR1 is DFQATT, CDR2 SNEGSKA (reference sequence). Cultured CD4+ T cell DNA underwent sequencing with the Oncomine TCR Beta short-read assay. TCRdb reprocessed the PCR reads with MiXCR, giving one entry per CDR3 protein. The sample includes 7,500 to 8,500 distinct CDR3 sequences, about 70% of them seen just once. A remark on this clonotype: No antigen is known for it.

The treatment: 10-day PBMC culture with coronavirus spike peptide pools or control peptides (ViraFEST assay). The chain employs TRBV20-1 and TRBJ1-1, with 9 bases identical to TRBD1. Here the sequenced sample was cultured CD4+ T cells from blood, taken after SARS-CoV-2 vaccination. The TCR was taken from a human donor with COVID-19. This CDR3 reads CSASTGGLNTEAFF. CDR3 coding DNA: TGCAGTGCTAGTACAGGGGGCCTAAACACTGAAGCTTTCTTT.